The 7 T cell receptor beta chains given below trace back to one sample, sequenced in a study of blood T cell repertoires in COVID-19 (dated by TCRdb to about 2020). The library relied on the immunoSEQ multiplex PCR assay. Drawn from immuneACCESS, this table holds only the in-frame rearrangements with V and J called that TCRdb kept. Clones are partly lost; checked studies trace under half to an unresolved V gene and leave the rest unexplained. The sample yields about 120,000 clones; around nine tenths were counted once. The ten largest clones represent almost 0.9% of the sample. Sequencing was carried out using peripheral blood. These TCRs come from a woman in her forties or fifties with active or convalescent COVID-19.

This clone came up a few times. This sequence joins TRBV12-3 or TRBV12-4 and TRBJ1-4; D gene unclear. The CDR3 is made up of 12 amino acids. The germline V and J ends were trimmed by 5 bases and 7 bases, with 8 bases remaining between them. CDR3 protein: CASSGSVEKLFF. DNA of the CDR3: TGTGCCAGCAGTGGCTCAGTTGAAAAACTGTTTTTT.

The chain combines TRBV9 with TRBJ1-2; TRBD1 matches at 10 bases. From germline, CDR1 is SGDLS and CDR2 YYNGEE. The CDR3 runs 14 residues. V gave up 3 bases and J gave up 6 bases; unmatched junction bases: 5. This CDR3 reads CASSAIDRGHGYTF. CDR3 DNA sequence: TGTGCCAGCAGCGCCATAGACAGGGGGCATGGCTACACCTTC.

The V call is TRBV2, the J call TRBJ1-6; possibly TRBD1 for D (5 bases). This CDR3 is 14 amino acids long. V was cut by 6 bases and J by 6 bases, with 12 bases left in between. Germline V gene sequence: CDR1 SNHLY, CDR2 FYNNEI. The CDR3 sequence is CASRVREGNSPLHF. DNA for the CDR3: TGTGCCAGCAGGGTCAGGGAGGGTAATTCACCCCTCCACTTT.

The V and J genes are TRBV27 and TRBJ2-7; 9 positions match TRBD1. This CDR3 is built from 14 residues. The germline CDR1 and CDR2 sequences are MNHEY and SMNVEV (reference sequence). V lost 4 bases to trimming and J lost 5 bases; unmatched junction nucleotides: 6. CDR3 sequence: CASSSGQGKDEQYF. CDR3 in DNA: TGTGCCAGCAGTTCGGGACAGGGAAAGGACGAGCAGTACTTC.

The chain combines TRBV28 with TRBJ1-3, with TRBD1 identical over 9 bases. The length of the CDR3 is 18 residues. Looked up from germline, CDR1 is MDHEN and CDR2 is SYDVKM. The V and J ends lost 10 bases and 2 bases, in that order; junction bases with no gene match: 18. The CDR3 DNA follows: TGTGCCAACCTTTCGGGACAGGGCATCTGGCAGCCTGGAAACACCATATATTTT. Protein sequence: CANLSGQGIWQPGNTIYF.

This clone appeared once. The rearrangement joins TRBV6-2 or TRBV6-3 to TRBJ2-1, with D possibly TRBD2 on 6 matching bases. This CDR3 contains 15 residues. V was cut by 2 bases and J by 9 bases, with 17 bases left in between. CDR1 MNHEY and CDR2 SVGEGT come from the germline V gene. The CDR3 DNA is TGTGCCAGCAGTTACCAAACTAGCTATGGGGGTGAGCAGTTCTTC. Its translation: CASSYQTSYGGEQFF.

This rearrangement joins TRBV6-5 to TRBJ1-2; TRBD1 matches 12 bases. J gave up 7 bases and V 6 bases, and 9 bases lay outside the gene matches. CDR1 is MNHEY, CDR2 SVGAGI, per germline. The length of the CDR3 is 15 residues. The CDR3: CASRPGTGGYGGYTF. CDR3 DNA sequence: TGTGCCAGCAGGCCCGGGACAGGGGGCTACGGTGGCTACACCTTC.